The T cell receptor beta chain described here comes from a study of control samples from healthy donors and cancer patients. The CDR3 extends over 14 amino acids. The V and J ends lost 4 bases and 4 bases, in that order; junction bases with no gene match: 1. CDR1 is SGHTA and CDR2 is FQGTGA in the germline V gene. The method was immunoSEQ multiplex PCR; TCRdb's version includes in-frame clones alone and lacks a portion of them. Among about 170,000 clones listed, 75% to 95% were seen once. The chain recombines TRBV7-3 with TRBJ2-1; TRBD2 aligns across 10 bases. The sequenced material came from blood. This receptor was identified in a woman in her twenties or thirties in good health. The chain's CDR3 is CASSSGLAYNEQFF. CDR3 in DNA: TGTGCCAGCAGCTCGGGACTAGCGTACAATGAGCAGTTCTTC.